These 17 T cell receptor beta chains share one sample of origin, sequenced in a study of radiotherapy plus CTLA-4 blockade in lung cancer. The protocol was immunoSEQ multiplex PCR, while the TCRdb copy is restricted to in-frame clones and leaves out a portion. The sample consists of 50,000 to 85,000 clones, about 80% of them appearing once. The sample was peripheral blood, taken from a patient treated with radiotherapy plus ipilimumab. All receptors derive from a human donor with non-small cell lung cancer who had a partial response to radiotherapy plus ipilimumab.

This chain's CDR3 is CASSLGAGGPTGELFF. The CDR3 DNA sequence: TGTGCCAGCAGCTTAGGTGCGGGAGGTCCCACCGGGGAGCTGTTTTTT. The genes are TRBV7-9 and TRBJ2-2; 8 bases line up with TRBD2. This CDR3 is 16 amino acids long. Looked up from germline, CDR1 is SEHNR and CDR2 is FQNEAQ (reference sequence). J lost 4 bases, V lost 1 base, and 5 bases had no gene match.

The V gene is TRBV29-1, the J gene TRBJ2-1; 9 bases line up with TRBD2. Per the germline V gene, CDR1 is SQVTM and CDR2 is ANQGSEA. The CDR3 contains 15 residues. Trimming cost V 4 bases and J 2 bases; bases outside gene matches: 6. CDR3 amino acids: CSVVSGGRAYNEQFF. CDR3 DNA: TGCAGCGTTGTGAGCGGCGGGAGGGCCTACAATGAGCAGTTCTTC.

The chain links TRBV5-1 to TRBJ2-2; 7 bases are shared with TRBD2. From germline, CDR1 is SGHRS and CDR2 YFSETQ. Trimming took 3 bases from V and 1 from J; bases not matched to a gene: 6. The CDR3 has 16 amino acids. Here the CDR3 reads CASSSRLAVNTGELFF. CDR3 DNA: TGCGCCAGCAGCTCTCGACTAGCAGTGAACACCGGGGAGCTGTTTTTT.

This clone was seen once. The genes are TRBV5-4 and TRBJ2-5, with 8 nucleotides matching TRBD2. J gave up 5 bases and V 4 bases, and 7 bases lay outside the gene matches. Germline CDR1 is SGHNT and CDR2 is YYREEE (reference sequence). This CDR3 comprises 14 residues. CDR3 sequence reads: CASSRAGADETQYF. As DNA, the CDR3 is TGTGCCAGCAGCAGAGCGGGAGCCGACGAGACCCAGTACTTC.

The V call is TRBV27, the J call TRBJ1-2; tentatively, D is TRBD1 (6 bases). Trimming took 5 bases from V and 0 from J, leaving 13 bases between them. CDR1 MNHEY and CDR2 SMNVEV come from the germline V gene (reference sequence). This CDR3 has 15 residues. The CDR3 loop reads CASSPGEGTNYGYTF. CDR3 nucleotides: TGTGCCAGCAGTCCAGGGGAGGGGACTAACTATGGCTACACCTTC.

In its sample, this clone was seen a few times. The chain joins TRBV18 to TRBJ2-3, with D perhaps matching TRBD1 (5 bases). Germline V gene lookup returns CDR1 KGHSH and CDR2 LQKENI. Trimming took 3 bases from V and 3 from J, leaving 10 bases between them. CDR3 length: 14 residues. CDR3 coding DNA: TGTGCCAGCTCACCCTACACAGGAACAGATACGCAGTATTTT. Amino acid sequence: CASSPYTGTDTQYF.

The chain is built from TRBV5-4 and TRBJ2-3; 8 positions agree with TRBD2. The CDR3 covers 14 residues. Germline V CDR1 and CDR2: SGHNT, YYREEE (reference sequence). After removal of 0 bases from V and 5 bases from J, the junction contained 2 bases not matched to a gene. The DNA of the CDR3 is TGTGCCAGCAGCTTGGAGACTAGCGAAGATACGCAGTATTTT. This sequence encodes CASSLETSEDTQYF. The whole variable domain, remainder taken from reference TRBV5-4 and TRBJ2-3, is ETGVTQSPTHLIKTRGQQVTLRCSSQSGHNTVSWYQQALGQGPQFIFQYYREEENGRGNFPPRFSGLQFPNYSSELNVNALELDDSALYLCASSLETSEDTQYFGPGTRLTVL.

The chain carries TRBV18 and TRBJ2-1, with 15 nucleotides matching TRBD2. The CDR3 has 16 residues. The V gene end was trimmed by 6 bases and the J gene end by 4 bases; junction bases not matched to a gene: 4. From germline, CDR1 is KGHSH and CDR2 LQKENI. The DNA for the CDR3 is TGTGCCAGCTCCCCCGGGACTAGCGGGGGGTACAATGAGCAGTTCTTC. Translation: CASSPGTSGGYNEQFF.

CDR3 sequence: CASSLEALEETQYF. The CDR3 DNA reads as TGTGCCAGCAGTTTAGAGGCCTTGGAAGAGACCCAGTACTTC. This chain joins TRBV28 and TRBJ2-5; no reliable D call. V was clipped by 2 bases and J by 3 bases, with 10 bases between them. The CDR3 consists of 14 residues. Germline V gives CDR1 MDHEN, CDR2 SYDVKM.

The chain links TRBV18 to TRBJ1-2; D is unclear. V lost 3 bases and J 8 bases, leaving 13 bases between the germline ends. This CDR3 has 13 residues. CDR1 KGHSH and CDR2 LQKENI come from the germline V gene. CDR3 loop: CASSPDLPDGYTF. CDR3 DNA: TGTGCCAGCTCACCGGACTTACCGGACGGCTACACCTTC.

The genes are TRBV6-1 and TRBJ1-1; D is uncertain. Trimming removed 2 bases at V and 5 bases at J, with 18 bases between. CDR1 MNHNS and CDR2 SASEGT come from the germline V gene. The CDR3 totals 16 residues. The CDR3 sequence is CASSEIVGQGRTEAFF. DNA for the CDR3: TGTGCCAGCAGTGAAATTGTGGGCCAAGGGAGAACTGAAGCTTTCTTT.

The J gene is TRBJ2-3, the V gene TRBV5-1; TRBD2 matches at 8 bases. Unmatched junction bases numbered 8, after V lost 0 bases and J lost 5 bases. The CDR3 extends over 16 amino acids. CDR1 SGHRS and CDR2 YFSETQ come from the germline V gene. CDR3 sequence reads: CASSLDPGTRGDTQYF. DNA for the CDR3: TGCGCCAGCAGCTTGGACCCCGGGACTAGGGGAGATACGCAGTATTTT.

V and J are TRBV11-2 and TRBJ2-5; D gene uncertain. The V end lost 5 bases, the J end lost 2 bases, and 12 bases lay between the germline ends. Looked up from germline, CDR1 is SGHAT and CDR2 is FQNNGV. CDR3 length: 14 residues. CDR3 coding DNA: TGTGCCAGCAGCCCGAAGACCAGGCAAGAGACCCAGTACTTC. Amino acid sequence: CASSPKTRQETQYF.

This clone has only a few counts. The chain is built from TRBV6-5 and TRBJ1-2; 9 nucleotides align to TRBD1. With V trimmed by 6 bases and J by 3 bases, 8 bases remained unmatched. The CDR3 sequence is 15 residues long. CDR1 and CDR2 (germline): MNHEY, SVGAGI. CDR3 nucleotides: TGTGCCAGCAGCACAGGGGACAGGGCCCACTATGGCTACACCTTC. Its protein is CASSTGDRAHYGYTF.

The chain joins TRBV9 to TRBJ2-7; 10 bases agree with TRBD1. V dropped 4 bases and J dropped 3; count of bases not matched to a gene: 4. Germline V gene lookup returns CDR1 SGDLS and CDR2 YYNGEE. The CDR3 is 14 amino acids. CDR3 bases: TGTGCCAGCAGCTTGGGACAGGGGATCTACGAGCAGTACTTC. Its translation: CASSLGQGIYEQYF.

On this clone: Within the sample, other DNA sequences also encode this same CDR3. The chain is built from TRBV5-1 and TRBJ2-7, with D perhaps TRBD2 (7 bases). Trimming cost V 4 bases and J 3 bases, with 17 bases left between them. This CDR3 comprises 15 residues. Germline V gene data show CDR1 as SGHRS and CDR2 as YFSETQ. The DNA of the CDR3 is TGCGCCAGCAGCCGGGAGCCGGGGGGCGTCTACGAGCAGTACTTC. Its protein is CASSREPGGVYEQYF.

V is TRBV2 and J is TRBJ2-3, with D possibly being TRBD2 (5 bases). This CDR3 contains 15 residues. V lost 2 bases and J lost 2, with 11 bases in between. CDR1 and CDR2 from the germline V gene are SNHLY and FYNNEI. The CDR3 loop reads CASSENRLITDTQYF. CDR3 nucleotides: TGTGCCAGCAGTGAAAACAGACTAATCACAGATACGCAGTATTTT.